This TCR beta chain originates from a study of cytomegalovirus exposure and HLA in healthy donors (dated by TCRdb to the late 2010s). With respect to the entire study: According to a later analysis, the 120 or so validation repertoires were produced on the same platform as the 700 or so repertoires of the first cohort. The study aimed to test whether cataloging public T cell receptors could reveal signatures of past pathogen exposure. Besides the first cohort of around 700 subjects, a separate validation cohort made up of 120 different subjects was used. The study combined high-throughput TCR immunosequencing, statistical association of individual TCRs with disease status, and machine learning to predict cytomegalovirus infection status.

About this clone itself: No cognate antigen has been identified for it. Base-call qualities are not available, and no considerably larger clone is one nucleotide away.

The library came from the immunoSEQ multiplex PCR assay. The paper's processing steps were these. To diagnose cytomegalovirus status from the catalog of TCR beta chain sequences, a statistical classification framework was built. In its TCRdb copy, this immuneACCESS table keeps in-frame sequences only and misses some clones. Where compared with another copy, unresolved V genes explain less than half of these, and the others have no known cause. V, J and clone size were drawn from that table, and D and trimming were deduced from the DNA. This sample comprises 150,000 to 200,000 clones, about nine tenths of them detected only once. The ten largest make up 6% to 8% of the sample. The investigation overall reported the following: In vitro tests confirmed that three of the cytomegalovirus-associated TCR beta chains recognize cytomegalovirus antigens. The classifier was reported to diagnose cytomegalovirus status with high specificity and sensitivity in both the original cohort and the validation cohort. While some public TCRs were present in many individuals, most TCR sequences turned up only very rarely across donors. A later analysis found that TCRs clustered in the first cohort also tended to co-occur in the 120 validation repertoires, with roughly 95% of cluster scores above 0. It was suggested by the authors that the approach could potentially be generalized to other disease states and immunological phenotypes. In the study, approximately 160 TCR beta chains were listed as associated with cytomegalovirus. All 120 or so repertoires were used to score co-occurrence in the validation cohort in a later analysis, because that analysis had no HLA typing for the cohort.

Separate from the approximately 730-subject first cohort, the validation cohort of 90 to 150 subjects was the group to which the donors belonged. For CDR1 and CDR2, the germline V gene lists SGHVS and FQNEAQ. Relative to germline, V is 5 bases shorter and J is 2 bases shorter, with 12 bases between their ends. CDR3 length: 14 amino acids, cysteine to phenylalanine. Only the CDR3 DNA stays, 42 bases, in frame from base 1. The receptor was isolated from a man aged 25-45 years in good health and CMV-seropositive. Recombination connected TRBV7-8 to TRBJ2-5; tentative D gene TRBD1, with 7 bases matching. Sample: PBMCs. The DNA sequence follows: TGTGCCAGCAGCCAGGCAGGGGGGCAAGAGACCCAGTACTTC. Translated, it reads CASSQAGGQETQYF.